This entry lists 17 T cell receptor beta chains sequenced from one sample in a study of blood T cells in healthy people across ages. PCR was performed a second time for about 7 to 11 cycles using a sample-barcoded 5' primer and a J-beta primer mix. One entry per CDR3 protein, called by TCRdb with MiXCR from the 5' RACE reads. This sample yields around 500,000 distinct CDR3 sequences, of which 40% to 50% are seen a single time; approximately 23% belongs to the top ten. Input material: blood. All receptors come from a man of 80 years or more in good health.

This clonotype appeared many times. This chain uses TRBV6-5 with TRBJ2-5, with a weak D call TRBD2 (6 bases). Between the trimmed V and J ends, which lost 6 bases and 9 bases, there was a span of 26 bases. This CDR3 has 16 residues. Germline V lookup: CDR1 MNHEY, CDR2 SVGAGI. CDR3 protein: CASSQPIAALKRPQYF. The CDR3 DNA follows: TGTGCCAGCAGCCAGCCCATAGCGGCTCTAAAGAGACCCCAGTACTTC.

The CDR3 protein is CAIGTADSSGANVLTF. The CDR3 DNA sequence: TGTGCCATTGGGACAGCAGACTCCTCTGGGGCCAACGTCCTGACTTTC. The chain has TRBV10-3 and TRBJ2-6, with 7 nucleotides matching TRBD1. Germline CDR1 is ENHRY and CDR2 is SYGVKD. This CDR3 is built from 16 residues. V lost 9 bases and J lost 0; bases outside the gene matches: 8.

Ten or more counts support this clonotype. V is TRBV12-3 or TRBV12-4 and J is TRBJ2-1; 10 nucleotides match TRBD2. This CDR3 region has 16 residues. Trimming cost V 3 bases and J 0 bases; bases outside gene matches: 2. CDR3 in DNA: TGTGCCAGCAGTTTCCGGACTAGCGGCTCCTACAATGAGCAGTTCTTC. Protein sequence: CASSFRTSGSYNEQFF.

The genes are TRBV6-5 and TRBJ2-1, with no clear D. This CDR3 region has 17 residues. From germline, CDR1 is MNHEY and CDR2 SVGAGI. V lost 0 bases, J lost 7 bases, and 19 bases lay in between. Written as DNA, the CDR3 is TGTGCCAGCAGTTACTCAATCGAGTCAAGGTGGAAGAATGAGCAGTTCTTC. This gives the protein CASSYSIESRWKNEQFF.

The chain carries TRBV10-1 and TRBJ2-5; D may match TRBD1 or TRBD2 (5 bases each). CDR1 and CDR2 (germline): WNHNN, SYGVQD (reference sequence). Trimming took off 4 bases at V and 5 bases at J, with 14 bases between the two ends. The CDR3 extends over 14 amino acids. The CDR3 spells CASSGEGTVETQYF. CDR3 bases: TGCGCCAGCAGTGGAGAGGGGACCGTCGAGACCCAGTACTTC.

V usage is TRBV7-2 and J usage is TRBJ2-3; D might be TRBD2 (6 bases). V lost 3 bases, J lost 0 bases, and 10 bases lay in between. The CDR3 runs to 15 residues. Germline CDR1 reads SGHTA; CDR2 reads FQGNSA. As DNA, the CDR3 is TGTGCCAGCAGCTTCCGGCGGGGTAGCACAGATACGCAGTATTTT. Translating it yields CASSFRRGSTDTQYF.

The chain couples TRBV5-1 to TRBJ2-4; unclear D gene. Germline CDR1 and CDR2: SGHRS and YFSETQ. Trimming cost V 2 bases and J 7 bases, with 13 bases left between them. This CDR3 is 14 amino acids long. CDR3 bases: TGCGCCAGCAGCTTCGGGCCTGGGGTGAACATTCAGTACTTC. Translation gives CASSFGPGVNIQYF.

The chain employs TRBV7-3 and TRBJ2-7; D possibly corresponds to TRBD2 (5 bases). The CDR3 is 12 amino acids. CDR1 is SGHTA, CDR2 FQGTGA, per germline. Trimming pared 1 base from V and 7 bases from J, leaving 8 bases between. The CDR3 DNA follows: TGTGCCAGCAGCTTAAACGGGGATGAGCAGTACTTC. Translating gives CASSLNGDEQYF. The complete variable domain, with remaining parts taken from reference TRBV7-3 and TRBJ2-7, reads GAGVSQTPSNKVTEKGKYVELRCDPISGHTALYWYRQSLGQGPEFLIYFQGTGAADDSGLPNDRFFAVRPEGSVSTLKIQRTERGDSAVYLCASSLNGDEQYFGPGTRLTVT.

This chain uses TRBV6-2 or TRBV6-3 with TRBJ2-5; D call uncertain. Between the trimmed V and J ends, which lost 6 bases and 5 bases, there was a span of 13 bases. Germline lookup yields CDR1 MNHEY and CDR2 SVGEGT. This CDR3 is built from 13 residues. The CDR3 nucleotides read TGTGCCAGCAGCTATGGGCCTTGGGAGACCCAGTACTTC. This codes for CASSYGPWETQYF.

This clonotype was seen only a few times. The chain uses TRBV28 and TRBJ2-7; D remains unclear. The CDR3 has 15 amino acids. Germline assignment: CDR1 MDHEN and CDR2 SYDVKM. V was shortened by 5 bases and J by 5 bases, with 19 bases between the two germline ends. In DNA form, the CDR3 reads TGTGCCAGCAGTCCCCGATTTTCTAACCGGAACGAGCAGTACTTC. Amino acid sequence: CASSPRFSNRNEQYF.

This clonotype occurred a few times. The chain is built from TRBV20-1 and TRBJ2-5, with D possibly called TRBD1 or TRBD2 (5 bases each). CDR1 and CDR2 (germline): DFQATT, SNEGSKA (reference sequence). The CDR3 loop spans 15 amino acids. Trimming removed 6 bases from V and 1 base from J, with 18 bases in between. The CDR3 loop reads CSAAGGGSPQETQYF. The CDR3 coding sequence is TGCAGTGCGGCTGGGGGTGGAAGCCCCCAAGAGACCCAGTACTTC.

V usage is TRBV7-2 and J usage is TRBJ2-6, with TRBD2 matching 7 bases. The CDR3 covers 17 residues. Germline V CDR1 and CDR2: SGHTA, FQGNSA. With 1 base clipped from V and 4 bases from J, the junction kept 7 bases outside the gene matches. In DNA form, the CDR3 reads TGTGCCAGCAGCTTAGGTGGAGCGGGGACCGGGGCCAACGTCCTGACTTTC. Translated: CASSLGGAGTGANVLTF.

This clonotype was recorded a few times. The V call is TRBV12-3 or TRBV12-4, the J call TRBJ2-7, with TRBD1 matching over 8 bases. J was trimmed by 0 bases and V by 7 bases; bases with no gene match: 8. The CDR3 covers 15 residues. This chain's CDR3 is CASKTGQANSYEQYF. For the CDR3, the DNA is TGTGCCAGCAAGACGGGACAGGCGAACTCCTACGAGCAGTACTTC.

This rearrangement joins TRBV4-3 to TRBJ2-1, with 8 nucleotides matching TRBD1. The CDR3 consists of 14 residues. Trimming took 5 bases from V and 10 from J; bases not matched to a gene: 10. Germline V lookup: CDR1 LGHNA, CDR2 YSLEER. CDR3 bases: TGCGCCAGCAGCACCGGACAGGGAGAATACGAGCAGTTCTTC. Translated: CASSTGQGEYEQFF.

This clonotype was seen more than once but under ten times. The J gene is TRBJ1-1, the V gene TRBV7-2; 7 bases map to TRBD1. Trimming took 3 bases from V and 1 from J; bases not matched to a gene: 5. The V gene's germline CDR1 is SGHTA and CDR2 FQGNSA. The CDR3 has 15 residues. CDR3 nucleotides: TGTGCCAGCAGCTTGTCAGGGGGTGAGAACACTGAAGCTTTCTTT. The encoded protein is CASSLSGGENTEAFF.

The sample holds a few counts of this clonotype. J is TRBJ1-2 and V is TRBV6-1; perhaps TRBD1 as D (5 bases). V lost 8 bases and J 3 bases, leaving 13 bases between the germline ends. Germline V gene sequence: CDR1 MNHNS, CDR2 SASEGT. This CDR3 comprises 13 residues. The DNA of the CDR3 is TGTGCCAGCCTCCGCTCGGGGGACTATGGCTACACCTTC. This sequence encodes CASLRSGDYGYTF.

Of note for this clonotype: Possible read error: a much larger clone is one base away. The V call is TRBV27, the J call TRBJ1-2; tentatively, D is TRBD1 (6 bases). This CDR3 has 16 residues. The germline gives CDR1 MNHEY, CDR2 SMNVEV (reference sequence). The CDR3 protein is CASGLFDGGRAYGYTF. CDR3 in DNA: TGTGCCAGCGGTTTGTTTGATGGGGGGCGAGCCTATGGCTACACCTTC.